The 30 T cell receptor beta chains below come from one sample, sequenced in a study of early T cells in non-severe SARS-CoV-2 infection. Using its own MiXCR run on the 5' RACE reads, TCRdb lists one record per CDR3 protein. The data show 65,000 to 80,000 distinct CDR3 sequences, about 13% seen once. Sequenced material: whole blood. All receptors come from an adult who was a healthcare worker with PCR-confirmed SARS-CoV-2 infection or an uninfected control (not recorded which).

This clonotype has a handful of counts. One junction end disagrees with the germline gene, perhaps due to a read error. DNA for the CDR3: TGTGCCAGCACCCAAGCGGGGGGGACCTACGAGCAGTACTTC. This gives the protein CASTQAGGTYEQYF. V usage is TRBV3-1 and J usage is TRBJ2-7, with 10 bases fitting TRBD2. In germline, CDR1 is LGHDT, CDR2 YNNKEL (reference sequence). The CDR3 runs 14 residues.

This clonotype was recorded a few times. The chain couples TRBV18 to TRBJ1-5; D uncertain. This CDR3 region has 12 residues. Per the germline V gene, CDR1 is KGHSH and CDR2 is LQKENI. Trimming removed 4 bases at V and 7 bases at J, with 8 bases between. CDR3 residues: CASSLPDQPQHF. The CDR3 DNA reads TGTGCCAGCTCACTACCCGACCAGCCCCAGCATTTT.

This clonotype showed up many times. The J gene is TRBJ2-5, the V gene TRBV28; possibly TRBD2 for D (6 bases). V lost 5 bases and J 0 bases, leaving 10 bases between the germline ends. The CDR3 sequence is 14 residues long. Per germline, CDR1 MDHEN and CDR2 SYDVKM. CDR3 sequence (DNA): TGTGCCAGCAGTGTCGGAGGGGACCAAGAGACCCAGTACTTC. Its protein product is CASSVGGDQETQYF.

The chain couples TRBV12-3 or TRBV12-4 to TRBJ1-1, with D unclear. V was cut by 5 bases and J by 3 bases, with 13 bases left in between. This CDR3 contains 14 residues. The CDR3 DNA follows: TGTGCCAGCAGTCAACAGATTCTCGACACTGAAGCTTTCTTT. Translating gives CASSQQILDTEAFF.

The chain joins TRBV28 to TRBJ2-2; weak D call: TRBD1 (5 bases). The CDR3 is made up of 12 amino acids. The germline V and J ends were trimmed by 4 bases and 13 bases, with 13 bases remaining between them. Germline V gives CDR1 MDHEN, CDR2 SYDVKM. CDR3 coding DNA: TGTGCCAGCAGTTCAGGGTTTCCTCGGCTGTTTTTT. It specifies CASSSGFPRLFF.

This clonotype has a handful of counts. The chain couples TRBV7-9 to TRBJ1-6, with 8 bases that match TRBD1. The CDR3 covers 16 residues. V was clipped by 5 bases and J by 8 bases; unmatched bases: 11. The germline V gene has CDR1 SEHNR and CDR2 FQNEAQ (reference sequence). The CDR3 sequence: CASSPQGQATDSPLHF. CDR3 sequence (DNA): TGTGCCAGCAGCCCCCAGGGACAGGCAACCGATTCACCCCTCCACTTT.

The chain joins TRBV21-1 to TRBJ2-7; the D call of TRBD2 is as the table states it, not checked on the DNA. TRBV21-1 is a listed pseudogene. This CDR3 is built from 17 residues. The CDR3 DNA sequence: TGTGCCAGCAGCAATGAGGCGATAGCGGCACCCCTCCGCGAGCAGTACTTC. Its protein product is CASSNEAIAAPLREQYF.

The chain is built from TRBV20-1 and TRBJ2-3; D is unresolved. Trimming stripped 1 base from V and 7 bases from J, with 6 bases between. In germline, CDR1 is DFQATT, CDR2 SNEGSKA (reference sequence). This CDR3 is built from 11 residues. The CDR3 loop is CSARVPHTQYF. In DNA form, the CDR3 reads TGCAGTGCTAGAGTTCCCCATACGCAGTATTTT.

In its sample, this clonotype was seen a few times. The J gene is TRBJ1-5, the V gene TRBV27; D not resolved. The CDR3 spans 13 residues. The V gene lost 3 bases and the J gene lost 6 bases, with 9 bases spanning the gap. Germline CDR1 reads MNHEY; CDR2 reads SMNVEV (reference sequence). The CDR3 nucleotides read TGTGCCAGCAGTTTGACGGAGGGTCAGCCCCAGCATTTT. Translated: CASSLTEGQPQHF.

The chain employs TRBV18 and TRBJ2-7; 10 nucleotides agree with TRBD1. CDR1 and CDR2 (germline): KGHSH, LQKENI. The ends lost 3 bases at V and 5 bases at J; junction bases unmatched: 10. The CDR3 is 16 residues long. CDR3 nucleotide sequence: TGTGCCAGCTCACCCGATCAATCCGGGACAGGGGACGAGCAGTACTTC. Protein product: CASSPDQSGTGDEQYF.

This clonotype has only a few counts. This chain joins TRBV7-6 and TRBJ2-2; D is undetermined. The CDR3 sequence is 17 residues long. Germline assignment: CDR1 SGHVS and CDR2 FNYEAQ. V was cut by 1 base and J by 2 bases, with 14 bases left in between. This chain's CDR3 is CASSLEPTRLNTGELFF. The DNA of the CDR3 is TGTGCCAGCAGCTTAGAACCTACGAGGCTAAACACCGGGGAGCTGTTTTTT.

Ten or more counts support this clonotype. This chain connects TRBV20-1 to TRBJ2-3; tentatively, D is TRBD1 (6 bases). This CDR3 has 16 residues. The V gene's germline CDR1 is DFQATT and CDR2 SNEGSKA (reference sequence). The V end lost 5 bases, the J end lost 8 bases, and 26 bases lay between the germline ends. Here the CDR3 reads CSAGRTAQTVMSTQYF. As DNA, the CDR3 is TGCAGTGCTGGGCGGACAGCCCAAACCGTAATGTCTACGCAGTATTTT.

This clonotype occurred many times. The V gene is TRBV29-1, the J gene TRBJ2-2; tentatively, D is TRBD1 (6 bases). Germline V gene sequence: CDR1 SQVTM, CDR2 ANQGSEA. V was clipped by 4 bases and J by 4 bases, with 10 bases between them. This CDR3 is 13 amino acids long. CDR3 DNA sequence: TGCAGCGTTGTGGGGGCTATCACCGGGGAGCTGTTTTTT. Translated: CSVVGAITGELFF.

This clonotype came up a few times. This chain connects TRBV25-1 to TRBJ2-7; D tentatively reads TRBD1 or TRBD2 (5 bases each). CDR3 size: 12 residues. The germline V and J ends were trimmed by 8 bases and 2 bases, with 10 bases remaining between them. Per the germline V gene, CDR1 is MGHDK and CDR2 is SYGVNS. The CDR3, as DNA: TGTGCCAGCCGGGACGGGACCTACGAGCAGTACTTC. This gives the protein CASRDGTYEQYF.

This clonotype is deemed medium-sized. The J gene is TRBJ1-2, the V gene TRBV3-1, with D hard to call. Germline loops: CDR1 LGHDT, CDR2 YNNKEL (reference sequence). V shed 4 bases and J shed 8 bases, with 14 bases lying between them. There are 13 residues in the CDR3. As DNA, the CDR3 is TGTGCCAGCAGCCCCGATTCGGTTGCGGGCTACACCTTC. The encoded protein is CASSPDSVAGYTF.

This chain joins TRBV20-1 and TRBJ2-5; TRBD1 agrees at 7 bases. The ends lost 5 bases at V and 2 bases at J; junction bases unmatched: 11. CDR3 length: 15 amino acids. CDR1 is DFQATT, CDR2 SNEGSKA, per germline (reference sequence). CDR3 residues: CSASLGQATQETQYF. In DNA form, the CDR3 reads TGCAGTGCTTCCCTCGGACAGGCAACACAAGAGACCCAGTACTTC.

CDR3 in amino acids: CSAGNGRGAADTQYF. The DNA for the CDR3 is TGCAGTGCTGGAAATGGGAGAGGAGCGGCAGATACGCAGTATTTT. The chain joins TRBV20-1 to TRBJ2-3; weak D call: TRBD2 (5 bases). Germline loops: CDR1 DFQATT, CDR2 SNEGSKA (reference sequence). The CDR3 runs to 15 residues. Trimming took 5 bases from V and 4 from J, leaving 19 bases between them.

This clonotype was counted only a few times. The rearrangement links TRBV7-9 to TRBJ2-6, with D hard to call. This CDR3 is 17 amino acids long. CDR1 is SEHNR and CDR2 is FQNEAQ in the germline V gene (reference sequence). Trimming cost V 4 bases and J 3 bases, with 16 bases left between them. The CDR3 protein is CASSSQEIAVGANVLTF. CDR3 bases: TGTGCCAGCAGCTCCCAAGAAATAGCTGTTGGGGCCAACGTCCTGACTTTC.

This clonotype occurred many times. The chain links TRBV3-1 to TRBJ1-2; 7 bases fit TRBD1. The germline V gene encodes CDR1 LGHDT and CDR2 YNNKEL (reference sequence). CDR3 size: 16 residues. V shed 3 bases, J shed 4 bases, and the junction held 11 bases outside the gene matches. CDR3 in amino acids: CASSHLRQGRSYGYTF. CDR3 sequence (DNA): TGTGCCAGCAGCCATTTAAGACAGGGAAGATCCTATGGCTACACCTTC.

The genes are TRBV6-1 and TRBJ2-1; either TRBD1 or TRBD2 may supply D (5 bases each). There are 15 residues in the CDR3. Germline values: CDR1 MNHNS, CDR2 SASEGT. The V gene lost 6 bases and the J gene lost 9 bases, with 21 bases spanning the gap. CDR3 loop: CASRNTGTAEGEQFF. The CDR3 DNA is TGTGCCAGCAGAAATACCGGGACGGCCGAGGGTGAGCAGTTCTTC.

This clonotype has ten or more counts. The rearrangement joins TRBV20-1 to TRBJ2-7; D gene ambiguous. The CDR3 spans 12 residues. The V gene lost 0 bases and the J gene lost 2 bases, with 5 bases spanning the gap. Germline V gene lookup returns CDR1 DFQATT and CDR2 SNEGSKA (reference sequence). The CDR3 loop is CSARDRAYEQYF. The CDR3 nucleotides are TGCAGTGCTAGAGATCGGGCCTACGAGCAGTACTTC.

This clonotype was recorded many times. The rearrangement links TRBV10-3 to TRBJ2-2; D is tentatively TRBD1 or TRBD2 (6 bases each). The CDR3 is made up of 14 amino acids. The germline V gene has CDR1 ENHRY and CDR2 SYGVKD. Trimming pared 7 bases from V and 0 bases from J, leaving 9 bases between. The CDR3, as DNA: TGTGCCATCAAGGGGGACTCGAACACCGGGGAGCTGTTTTTT. Translated: CAIKGDSNTGELFF.

This clonotype was seen a few times. The rearrangement uses TRBV28 and TRBJ2-3, with 9 bases fitting TRBD2. J gave up 6 bases and V 5 bases, and 12 bases lay outside the gene matches. Germline CDR1 and CDR2: MDHEN and SYDVKM. The CDR3 consists of 16 residues. The CDR3 spells CASSPLAGIGVDTQYF. The CDR3 DNA is TGTGCCAGCAGTCCCCTAGCGGGAATCGGAGTTGATACGCAGTATTTT.

Ten or more counts support this clonotype. This chain connects TRBV6-5 to TRBJ2-7; D is perhaps TRBD1 (6 bases). Germline-derived CDR1 and CDR2 are MNHEY and SVGAGI. Trimming removed 6 bases at V and 4 bases at J, with 13 bases between. The CDR3 contains 13 residues. CDR3 nucleotides: TGTGCCAGCAGCCAAGGACAGTTATACGAGCAGTACTTC. It yields the protein CASSQGQLYEQYF.

The J gene is TRBJ2-5, the V gene TRBV18; TRBD2 might be the D (5 bases). Germline V lookup: CDR1 KGHSH, CDR2 LQKENI. The CDR3 runs 13 residues. Trimming removed 3 bases at V and 5 bases at J, with 10 bases between. CDR3 sequence: CASSPRASETQYF. The DNA of the CDR3 is TGTGCCAGCTCACCCCGGGCTAGCGAGACCCAGTACTTC.

At least ten counts were recorded for this clonotype. This chain joins TRBV12-3 or TRBV12-4 and TRBJ1-5, with a possible D match to TRBD1 (6 bases). The CDR3 is 16 residues long. V was pared by 5 bases and J by 6 bases, with 20 bases between. This CDR3 reads CASSPGWGQGSQPQHF. The CDR3 coding sequence is TGTGCCAGCAGTCCCGGCTGGGGGCAGGGGAGTCAGCCCCAGCATTTT.

This clonotype appeared many times. V gene TRBV28 combines with J gene TRBJ2-5; 11 bases line up with TRBD2. Per germline, CDR1 MDHEN and CDR2 SYDVKM. The CDR3 runs to 15 residues. V shed 2 bases, J shed 2 bases, and the junction held 1 base outside the gene matches. The CDR3 DNA reads TGTGCCAGCAGTTTAGGGACTAGCGGACAAGAGACCCAGTACTTC. The encoded protein is CASSLGTSGQETQYF.

This clonotype was counted at least ten times. The chain uses TRBV6-1 and TRBJ2-1; 7 nucleotides align to TRBD1. The germline V gene encodes CDR1 MNHNS and CDR2 SASEGT. This CDR3 comprises 15 residues. V lost 5 bases, J lost 5 bases, and 9 bases stayed unmatched. The CDR3 spells CASSKTGLVDNEQFF. CDR3 in DNA: TGTGCCAGCAGTAAGACAGGGCTCGTGGACAATGAGCAGTTCTTC.

This clonotype was picked up a small number of times. This chain links TRBV20-1 with TRBJ1-3; TRBD1 matches 9 bases. The CDR3 is 14 residues long. Germline V lookup: CDR1 DFQATT, CDR2 SNEGSKA (reference sequence). Trimming at V came to 1 base and at J to 4 bases, leaving 2 bases not matched to a gene. The CDR3 spells CSARGGTGGNTIYF. The DNA for the CDR3 is TGCAGTGCTAGAGGCGGGACAGGGGGAAACACCATATATTTT.

The chain has TRBV12-3 or TRBV12-4 and TRBJ2-7; tentative D call: TRBD1 (5 bases). V shed 5 bases and J shed 2 bases, with 16 bases lying between them. This CDR3 spans 15 amino acids. The DNA for the CDR3 is TGTGCCAGCAGTAAAGGGGTAGCCAGAACCTACGAGCAGTACTTC. It yields the protein CASSKGVARTYEQYF.